The rows below give T cell receptor beta chains drawn from one sample of a study of cytomegalovirus exposure and HLA in healthy donors. Libraries were prepared by immunoSEQ multiplex PCR; TCRdb keeps only in-frame clonotypes and omits some of them. This table holds approximately 160,000 clones, about 70% found once. Material for sequencing was PBMCs. The receptors originated from a woman aged 18 to 35 in good health and CMV-seropositive. The CDR3 runs from the conserved cysteine through the conserved F or W. The D gene is left open where the match is weak. Clone size is shown for a subset of rows, as once, few, many or a class of expanded clone.

>TRBV7-3|once|TRBJ2-1|TRBD2
TGTGCCAGCAGCTACAAACCGGGACCGAAAAGAGCGGGAGGCAAGTTCTTC
CASSYKPGPKRAGGKFF
>TRBV19|-|TRBJ2-1|TRBD2
TGTGCCAGTAGTATAGGCCGGGGGGGCCTATACAATGAGCAGTTCTTC
CASSIGRGGLYNEQFF
>TRBV28|-|TRBJ1-5|TRBD1
TGTGCCAGCAGTCCTACCCCCCAGGACAGGAGCAATCAGCCCCAGCATTTT
CASSPTPQDRSNQPQHF
>TRBV7-9|-|TRBJ2-7|TRBD2
TGTGCCAGCAGCTTCGGGGGGTTTTACGAGCAGTACTTC
CASSFGGFYEQYF
>TRBV5-8|-|TRBJ1-5|-
TGTGCCAGCAGCCCCTCCGGGGGGCCCCAGCATTTT
CASSPSGGPQHF
>TRBV5-1|few|TRBJ2-3|-
TGCGCCAGCAGCCCTCAGGGCAGGGTACTTGGAGATACGCAGTATTTT
CASSPQGRVLGDTQYF
>TRBV5-1|-|TRBJ1-1|TRBD1
TGCGCCAGCAGCTTGGACGGGACAGGGAGCACTGAAGCTTTCTTT
CASSLDGTGSTEAFF
>TRBV9|once|TRBJ2-7|TRBD2
TGTGCCAGCAGCGAGGGGACTAGCGGGAGGGTCTACGAGCAGTACTTC
CASSEGTSGRVYEQYF
>TRBV19|-|TRBJ2-7|TRBD2
TGTGCCAGTAGTGTGGGACTAGCGGCCTACGAGCAGTACTTC
CASSVGLAAYEQYF
>TRBV28|once|TRBJ2-7|-
TGTGCCAGCAGCCGGGCAGGGCCTGCCTACGAGCAGTACTTC
CASSRAGPAYEQYF
>TRBV30|-|TRBJ1-5|-
TGTGCCTGGTCCGATACTACCGATCAGCCCCAGCATTTT
CAWSDTTDQPQHF
>TRBV9|few|TRBJ1-3|-
TGTGCCAGCAGCGTAGCCGGGAACACCATATATTTT
CASSVAGNTIYF
>TRBV5-4|few|TRBJ1-4|TRBD1
TGTGCCAGCAGCCTTATTGCCGGACAGGGCGAGCTGTTTTTT
CASSLIAGQGELFF
>TRBV12-5|-|TRBJ2-1|-
TGTGCTAGTGGTTCCTCGGACAGAACCACCGAGCAGTTCTTC
CASGSSDRTTEQFF
>TRBV7-7|-|TRBJ2-1|-
TGTGCCGTTCTCCCAGGGGAGCAGTTCTTC
CAVLPGEQFF
>TRBV6-4|-|TRBJ2-5|-
TGTGCCAGCAGCGAGGGTTACGGCACGGAGACCCAGTACTTC
CASSEGYGTETQYF
>TRBV5-1|-|TRBJ2-7|-
TGCGCCAGCAGCCATACGAGGACCGGGACCTACGAGCAGTACTTC
CASSHTRTGTYEQYF
>TRBV19|-|TRBJ2-7|-
TGTGCCAGTAGTATATTCCTAGGACAGAGGACTTACGAGCAGTACTTC
CASSIFLGQRTYEQYF
>TRBV5-1|-|TRBJ2-1|TRBD2
TGCGCCAGCGGACAAGCGGGAGGGTTAAACAATGAGCAGTTCTTC
CASGQAGGLNNEQFF
>TRBV9|-|TRBJ1-5|-
TGTGCCAGCAGCGTAGTCAGGGGCAATAGCAATCAGCCCCAGCATTTT
CASSVVRGNSNQPQHF
>TRBV7-8|-|TRBJ2-7|-
TGTGCCAGCAGCTTGGAGGTCGGGGGGCCCTACGAGCAGTACTTC
CASSLEVGGPYEQYF
>TRBV28|-|TRBJ1-1|-
TGTGCCAGCACTTCAGAGGGGATTCAGGGGAAAACGGAAGCTTTCTTT
CASTSEGIQGKTEAFF
>TRBV5-1|-|TRBJ2-3|TRBD2
TGCGCCAGCAGCCGTTGGACTAGCGGGGGGGCCGGGCCGCAGTATTTT
CASSRWTSGGAGPQYF
>TRBV29-1|-|TRBJ2-6|-
TGCAGCGTTGGCTTAGGGGTAGCTGGGGCCAACGTCCCGACTTTC
CSVGLGVAGANVPTF
>TRBV5-1|once|TRBJ2-7|-
TGCGCCAGCAGCTTGGTTGTCAACTCCTACGAGCAGTACTTC
CASSLVVNSYEQYF
>TRBV19|-|TRBJ1-2|TRBD1
TGTGCCAGTAGTTCCCGGGGACAGGGCTATGGCTACACCTTC
CASSSRGQGYGYTF
>TRBV7-6|-|TRBJ1-2|TRBD1
TGTGCCAGCAGCTATAGAACCGGGACAGGGCATGGCTACACCTTC
CASSYRTGTGHGYTF
>TRBV7-9|-|TRBJ2-5|TRBD2
TGTGCCAGCAGCTTCCTCGGGGGGGAGGGAGAGACCCAGTACTTC
CASSFLGGEGETQYF
>TRBV30|-|TRBJ1-2|-
TGTGCCTTCCTGGCGGGCGGGGCGCCTCTTTATGGCTACACCTTC
CAFLAGGAPLYGYTF
>TRBV5-1|once|TRBJ2-5|-
TGCGCCAGCAGCTTGGGTCCCAGAGAGACCCAGTACTTC
CASSLGPRETQYF
>TRBV28|-|TRBJ2-7|TRBD2
TGTGCCAGCAGCACGGGAGGGTCCCCCTACGAGCAGTACTTC
CASSTGGSPYEQYF
>TRBV2|-|TRBJ2-5|TRBD2
TGTGCCAGCAGTGAACAGGCGGGAGTCGGGGAGACCCAGTACTTC
CASSEQAGVGETQYF
>TRBV6-5|once|TRBJ2-2|-
TGTGCCAGCAGTTACCTCTCCGGGGAGCTGTTTTTT
CASSYLSGELFF
>TRBV5-8|-|TRBJ1-2|-
TGTGCCAGCAGCCCCCGGGGGGCGCGGGGCTACACCTTC
CASSPRGARGYTF
>TRBV28|-|TRBJ1-2|-
TGTGCCAGCAGTTTGGCCCAGTGGTATGGCTACACCTTC
CASSLAQWYGYTF
>TRBV19|-|TRBJ1-4|-
TGTGCCAGCCTCCAAAAAGAGGGTCGCGAAAAACTGTTTTTT
CASLQKEGREKLFF
>TRBV7-9|-|TRBJ2-3|-
TGTGCCAGCAGCTCGGTCGGGGTTCCATCGCCGTATTTT
CASSSVGVPSPYF